This TCR beta chain originates from a study of blood T cell repertoires in COVID-19. Background on the study: COVID-19 samples, acute and convalescent, were from the United States, Italy and Spain.

All recovered Cohort 3 donors got two negative PCRs, got clearance, or saw symptom resolution. Sequenced by immunoSEQ multiplex PCR; TCRdb stores in-frame clones only, minus some. The sample yields approximately 380,000 clones, roughly 91% seen once. The CDR3 has 18 residues. Germline CDR1 is SGHRS and CDR2 is YFSETQ. V was shortened by 3 bases and J by 8 bases, with 24 bases between the two germline ends. The source material was PBMCs or T cells enriched from blood (not recorded which). The V call is TRBV5-1, the J call TRBJ1-6; no definite D call. The receptor was isolated from a woman under 30 who had recovered from COVID-19. CDR3 sequence: CASSYGSGEGISHSPLHF. The CDR3 DNA is TGCGCCAGCAGCTATGGCAGTGGGGAGGGAATATCCCATTCACCCCTCCACTTT. Full variable domain (outside the CDR3, taken from reference TRBV5-1 and TRBJ1-6): KAGVTQTPRYLIKTRGQQVTLSCSPISGHRSVSWYQQTPGQGLQFLFEYFSETQRNKGNFPGRFSGRQFSNSRSEMNVSTLELGDSALYLCASSYGSGEGISHSPLHFGNGTRLTVT.